This TCR beta chain was sequenced during a study of CD8+ T cells in alopecia areata. Findings and limits, study-wide: An increase in clonality over normal scalp was evident in lesional scalp, especially alopecia totalis/universalis. Scalp sequencing also captures normal skin's resident alphabeta T cells.

The CDR3 has 12 amino acids. Germline V CDR1 and CDR2: SGHVS, FQNEAQ. The V gene lost 2 bases and the J gene lost 9 bases, with 9 bases spanning the gap. Sequencing templates came from extracted RNA that was reverse transcribed into cDNA. Method: immunoSEQ multiplex PCR; TCRdb's copy keeps in-frame clones and lacks some. The table lists around 82,000 clones, roughly 51% of them singletons. Sampling of alopecia areata patients yielded lesional scalp punch biopsies as well as peripheral blood. On this clone itself: Its antigen remains unknown.

The chain has TRBV7-8 and TRBJ2-3; TRBD2 is a possible D gene (5 bases). This sequence originates from a human donor with alopecia areata. What was sequenced was NKG2D-high CD8+ T cells sorted from blood. The CDR3 DNA sequence: TGTGCCAGCAGCTTATGGGGAGAAACGCAGTATTTT. Its translation is CASSLWGETQYF.